Described below is a single T cell receptor beta chain sequence and its context. This sample was taken from a study of blood T cell repertoires in COVID-19. CDR3 size: 16 residues. Germline CDR1 SEHNR, CDR2 FQNEAQ (reference sequence). Germline trimming cut 5 bases from V and 6 bases from J; bases unmatched to any gene: 11. In the original analysis: From reference gene primer amplification, estimates of nucleated cell counts were derived. Assay used: immunoSEQ multiplex PCR; TCRdb lists only in-frame clones, some missing. Clone size and the V and J calls come from that table; the DNA yielded D and trimming. The sample has over 400,000 clones, approximately 83% seen once.

The receptor was derived from a human donor in a cohort sampled during active COVID-19. The sequencing sample was made of peripheral blood. The gene calls are TRBV7-9 and TRBJ2-7, with 12 bases fitting TRBD2. The CDR3 loop reads CASSPRTSGIRSEQYF. The CDR3 nucleotides read TGTGCCAGCAGCCCCCGGACTAGCGGGATTAGGAGCGAGCAGTACTTC. The whole variable domain, filled in from reference TRBV7-9 and TRBJ2-7, reads DTGVSQNPRHKITKRGQNVTFRCDPISEHNRLYWYRQTLGQGPEFLTYFQNEAQLEKSRLLSDRFSAERPKGSFSTLEIQRTEQGDSAMYLCASSPRTSGIRSEQYFGPGTRLTVT.